A single sample is the source of the 5 T cell receptor beta chains below, sequenced in a study of identifying expanded T cells in peripheral blood. The method was immunoSEQ multiplex PCR; TCRdb's version includes in-frame clones alone and lacks a portion of them. The table lists over 65,000 clones, over 85% of them singletons. The sequencing input was blood. Every receptor here comes from a person aged 18 to 75 in good health.

The chain links TRBV14 to TRBJ2-5; D possibly corresponds to TRBD1 (7 bases). Germline CDR1 is SGHDN and CDR2 is FVKESK. Trimming removed 4 bases from V and 5 bases from J, with 17 bases in between. The CDR3 consists of 15 residues. DNA of the CDR3: TGTGCCAGCAGCCGGGTAGAGACAGGGAGGGAGACCCAGTACTTC. Amino acid sequence: CASSRVETGRETQYF. The variable domain in full, with the rest retrieved from reference TRBV14 and TRBJ2-5, is EAGVTQFPSHSVIEKGQTVTLRCDPISGHDNLYWYRRVMGKEIKFLLHFVKESKQDESGMPNNRFLAERTGGTYSTLKVQPAELEDSGVYFCASSRVETGRETQYFGPGTRLLVL.

This clone was detected only once. The V call is TRBV18, the J call TRBJ1-1, with a possible D match to TRBD1 (6 bases). Germline CDR1 is KGHSH and CDR2 is LQKENI. Trimming took off 4 bases at V and 5 bases at J, with 20 bases between the two ends. The CDR3 extends over 16 amino acids. The CDR3 sequence: CASSLEVPQRGTEAFF. For the CDR3, the DNA is TGTGCCAGCTCACTCGAAGTCCCCCAAAGGGGGACTGAAGCTTTCTTT.

The genes are TRBV4-3 and TRBJ2-1; D possibly uses TRBD1 or TRBD2 (5 bases each). Per the germline V gene, CDR1 is LGHNA and CDR2 is YSLEER. The CDR3 runs to 16 residues. V shed 0 bases and J shed 0 bases, with 9 bases lying between them. The CDR3 spells CASSQDRGTSYNEQFF. The CDR3 DNA is TGCGCCAGCAGCCAAGATCGAGGGACCTCCTACAATGAGCAGTTCTTC.

This clone was detected a few times. The CDR3 loop reads CASSLDTRTIYF. The CDR3 DNA reads as TGTGCCAGCAGCTTAGATACTCGCACCATATATTTT. This sequence joins TRBV7-6 and TRBJ1-3, with D unresolved. This CDR3 has 12 residues. In germline, CDR1 is SGHVS, CDR2 FNYEAQ. V lost 1 base and J 9 bases, leaving 7 bases between the germline ends.

The chain joins TRBV11-3 to TRBJ1-2; 7 positions agree with TRBD1. This CDR3 spans 15 amino acids. Germline lookup yields CDR1 SGHNT and CDR2 YENEEA. Unmatched junction bases numbered 3, after V lost 0 bases and J lost 2 bases. The CDR3 nucleotides are TGTGCCAGCAGCTTAGATAGGGGACAGAACTATGGCTACACCTTC. Protein sequence: CASSLDRGQNYGYTF. Supplemented by reference TRBV11-3 and TRBJ1-2, the full variable domain reads EAGVVQSPRYKIIEKKQPVAFWCNPISGHNTLYWYLQNLGQGPELLIRYENEEAVDDSQLPKDRFSAERLKGVDSTLKIQPAELGDSAVYLCASSLDRGQNYGYTFGSGTRLTVV.